This T cell receptor beta chain was retrieved from a study of blood T cell repertoires in COVID-19. Some clones are missing from TCRdb's copy, which holds only in-frame ones; the method was immunoSEQ multiplex PCR. The profile covers approximately 490,000 clones, with around nine tenths appearing a single time and roughly 8% taken by the ten largest. V lost 4 bases, J lost 1 base, and 8 bases stayed unmatched. The CDR3 has 19 residues. CDR1 and CDR2 from the germline V gene are SGHAT and FQNNGV. The chain has TRBV11-2 and TRBJ2-2; 14 nucleotides match TRBD2. The clonotype comes from a woman aged 55-70 years who had recovered from COVID-19. Material for sequencing was PBMCs or T cells enriched from blood (not recorded which). CDR3 region: CASSYGTSGGGLNTGELFF. The CDR3 DNA sequence: TGTGCCAGCAGCTACGGGACTAGCGGGGGAGGCCTGAACACCGGGGAGCTGTTTTTT.